The text below deals with one TCR beta chain. The antigen is undetermined. The CDR3 length is 14 residues. With V trimmed by 6 bases and J by 4 bases, 11 bases remained unmatched. The germline V gene has CDR1 SQVTM and CDR2 ANQGSEA. The record originates from a study of shared clonotypes between healthy human individuals. General study findings and limits: Among donors, the sharing of clonotypes was expected to be influenced by sequencing depth.

Some clones are missing from TCRdb's copy, which holds only in-frame ones; the method was immunoSEQ multiplex PCR. The data contain roughly 500,000 clones, roughly 77% of them singletons. The rearrangement links TRBV29-1 to TRBJ1-2; TRBD1 agrees at 7 bases. This clonotype was sampled from a woman aged 40 to 55 in good health. Some clones in this sample may be carry-over from other donors' samples. The specimen was PBMCs. This CDR3 reads CSVRIRGNGYGYTF. DNA of the CDR3: TGCAGCGTCCGAATCAGGGGGAACGGCTATGGCTACACCTTC.